Reported below is one T cell receptor beta chain. Its antigen is not known. The CDR3 consists of 16 residues. With 0 bases clipped from V and 3 bases from J, the junction kept 5 bases outside the gene matches. In germline, CDR1 is SGHNT, CDR2 YENEEA. The source of the sample is a study of OX40 agonist ivuxolimab in advanced cancers. Study-level information: From roughly 20 to 85 years was the age range, with a mean of around 56 years, and over 70% were male. Of the patients, three showed partial responses, one with hepatocellular carcinoma and two with cutaneous melanoma.

Sequenced by immunoSEQ multiplex PCR; TCRdb stores in-frame clones only, minus some. The repertoire holds roughly 42,000 clones, with around 93% as singletons. Study observations and caveats: Nonresponders included some who also had low normalized T-cell clonal expansion. By week 6 at 0.1 to 3.0 mg/kg, blood CD4+ and CD8+ T cells had expanded clonally.

The sample here was CD4+ or CD8+ T cells sorted from blood, taken in a trial of the OX40 agonist ivuxolimab. This clonotype was obtained from an adult with an advanced solid tumor such as melanoma, head and neck, liver or kidney cancer. The chain uses TRBV11-3 and TRBJ2-1, with TRBD1 matching 7 bases. CDR3: CASSLDHRGGYNEQFF. In DNA form, the CDR3 reads TGTGCCAGCAGCTTAGATCACAGGGGCGGCTACAATGAGCAGTTCTTC.